The 20 T cell receptor beta chains listed next were all sequenced from one sample in a study of OX40 agonist ivuxolimab in advanced cancers. TCRdb keeps only in-frame clones here, not all; method: immunoSEQ multiplex PCR. This repertoire shows around 41,000 clones, around four fifths found once; its top ten account for under 3.5%. Sequencing used CD4+ or CD8+ T cells sorted from blood, obtained in a trial of the OX40 agonist ivuxolimab. The receptors originated from an adult with an advanced solid tumor such as melanoma, head and neck, liver or kidney cancer.

The chain has TRBV4-3 and TRBJ2-1, with 10 positions matching TRBD2. Trimming cost V 1 base and J 7 bases; bases outside gene matches: 7. Germline CDR1 reads LGHNA; CDR2 reads YSLEER. This CDR3 has 16 amino acids. The CDR3 region has the DNA TGCGCCAGCAGCCAAGTGGCTAGCGGGAGAACAAATGAGCAGTTCTTC. Residues: CASSQVASGRTNEQFF.

This clone turned up a few times. The rearrangement links TRBV7-2 to TRBJ2-7; 8 positions agree with TRBD2. Germline CDR1 is SGHTA and CDR2 is FQGNSA. The CDR3 spans 14 residues. Unmatched junction bases numbered 6, after V lost 6 bases and J lost 2 bases. CDR3 sequence reads: CASRPGGPPYEQYF. CDR3 DNA: TGTGCCAGCAGACCGGGAGGGCCCCCCTACGAGCAGTACTTC.

This chain connects TRBV30 to TRBJ2-7; 12 bases are shared with TRBD1. This CDR3 region has 14 residues. The germline V gene has CDR1 GTSNPN and CDR2 SVGIG (reference sequence). V was pared by 5 bases and J by 2 bases, with 4 bases of the junction left unmatched. Here the CDR3 reads CAWSGTGGTYEQYF. In DNA form, the CDR3 reads TGTGCCTGGTCGGGGACAGGGGGCACCTACGAGCAGTACTTC.

The chain employs TRBV5-1 and TRBJ1-1; no reliable D call. The CDR3 runs 14 residues. Germline CDR1 reads SGHRS; CDR2 reads YFSETQ. V shed 2 bases and J shed 2 bases, with 10 bases lying between them. The CDR3 DNA sequence: TGCGCCAGCAGCTTTGGGGAGGTTAACACTGAAGCTTTCTTT. The encoded protein is CASSFGEVNTEAFF. The variable domain in full, completed from reference TRBV5-1 and TRBJ1-1, reads KAGVTQTPRYLIKTRGQQVTLSCSPISGHRSVSWYQQTPGQGLQFLFEYFSETQRNKGNFPGRFSGRQFSNSRSEMNVSTLELGDSALYLCASSFGEVNTEAFFGQGTRLTVV.

The CDR3 DNA sequence: TGTGCCAGCAAACAGACTAGCGGGAGGGGTTACGAGCAGTACTTC. This encodes CASKQTSGRGYEQYF. This chain uses TRBV27 with TRBJ2-7; TRBD2 matches 14 bases. The CDR3 contains 15 residues. Germline CDR1 MNHEY, CDR2 SMNVEV (reference sequence). J lost 4 bases, V lost 7 bases, and 6 bases had no gene match.

The chain links TRBV19 to TRBJ1-1; D perhaps matches TRBD1 (6 bases). Germline lookup yields CDR1 LNHDA and CDR2 SQIVND (reference sequence). Trimming stripped 8 bases from V and 1 base from J, with 8 bases between. The CDR3 runs to 12 residues. CDR3 coding DNA: TGTGCCAGTGCACAGGGGAACACTGAAGCTTTCTTT. It encodes CASAQGNTEAFF.

CDR3 DNA: TGTGCCAGCAGCCTCTTCACTGGCACAGATACGCAGTATTTT. Its translation is CASSLFTGTDTQYF. This chain uses TRBV7-3 with TRBJ2-3; D is uncertain. CDR1 SGHTA and CDR2 FQGTGA come from the germline V gene. This CDR3 has 14 residues. The germline V and J ends were trimmed by 5 bases and 1 base, with 10 bases remaining between them.

The chain is built from TRBV10-2 and TRBJ2-1; 13 bases line up with TRBD2. CDR1 and CDR2 (germline): WSHSY, SAAADI. The CDR3 is 16 residues long. V lost 8 bases, J lost 5 bases, and 9 bases stayed unmatched. The CDR3 DNA follows: TGCGCCAGCCAACGAATGGGGACTAGCGGGAACAATGAGCAGTTCTTC. This encodes CASQRMGTSGNNEQFF.

The chain is built from TRBV6-5 and TRBJ2-3; 14 positions match TRBD2. Germline trimming cut 2 bases from V and 4 bases from J; bases unmatched to any gene: 2. The germline V gene has CDR1 MNHEY and CDR2 SVGAGI. This CDR3 has 16 amino acids. CDR3 DNA sequence: TGTGCCAGCAGTTACATGGGACTAGCGGGAGCAGATACGCAGTATTTT. Protein product: CASSYMGLAGADTQYF.

The chain links TRBV7-2 to TRBJ2-7, with no clear D. Germline V gives CDR1 SGHTA, CDR2 FQGNSA. The CDR3 consists of 12 residues. Trimming took off 2 bases at V and 4 bases at J, with 6 bases between the two ends. Here the CDR3 reads CASSLKGYEQYF. CDR3 in DNA: TGTGCCAGCAGCTTAAAAGGTTACGAGCAGTACTTC.

The chain recombines TRBV5-1 with TRBJ2-7; 7 nucleotides match TRBD2. V was pared by 4 bases and J by 2 bases, with 9 bases of the junction left unmatched. In germline, CDR1 is SGHRS, CDR2 YFSETQ. The CDR3 runs to 15 residues. CDR3 sequence: CASSRPGGRAYEQYF. CDR3 nucleotides: TGCGCCAGCAGCCGCCCAGGAGGGAGGGCCTACGAGCAGTACTTC.

The gene calls are TRBV6-6 and TRBJ2-1, with D hard to call. The CDR3 loop spans 16 amino acids. V lost 6 bases and J lost 0, with 15 bases in between. Germline CDR1 is MNHNY and CDR2 is SVGAGI (reference sequence). Written as DNA, the CDR3 is TGTGCCAGCAGCCCGACTCCTAGAGGCTCCTACAATGAGCAGTTCTTC. Its translation is CASSPTPRGSYNEQFF.

In this sample, this clone turned up once. The chain joins TRBV10-3 to TRBJ1-1; the D gene is possibly TRBD1 (5 bases). The CDR3 is 14 residues long. V was clipped by 8 bases and J by 3 bases, with 16 bases between them. CDR1 and CDR2 (germline): ENHRY, SYGVKD. CDR3 in amino acids: CAILKGSGDTEAFF. The CDR3 bases are TGTGCCATCCTCAAGGGGTCGGGAGACACTGAAGCTTTCTTT.

This sequence joins TRBV9 and TRBJ2-2, with unresolved D. CDR1 and CDR2 from the germline V gene are SGDLS and YYNGEE. The CDR3 consists of 15 residues. The V gene lost 0 bases and the J gene lost 3 bases, with 9 bases spanning the gap. CDR3 coding DNA: TGTGCCAGCAGCGTAGTAGGGTTCGACACCGGGGAGCTGTTTTTT. This codes for CASSVVGFDTGELFF.

This clone was found once. This chain links TRBV15 with TRBJ2-1; TRBD2 matches 12 bases. CDR1 is LNHNV and CDR2 is YYDKDF in the germline V gene (reference sequence). V was clipped by 8 bases and J by 8 bases; unmatched bases: 7. The length of the CDR3 is 14 residues. The CDR3 DNA is TGTGCCACCGCGCGACTAGCGGGAGACCATGAGCAGTTCTTC. Its translation is CATARLAGDHEQFF.

V and J are TRBV5-4 and TRBJ2-5; TRBD2 aligns across 12 bases. CDR1 SGHNT and CDR2 YYREEE come from the germline V gene (reference sequence). V was clipped by 0 bases and J by 5 bases; unmatched bases: 8. This CDR3 is built from 17 residues. CDR3: CASSLGSSGRALETQYF. CDR3 nucleotide sequence: TGTGCCAGCAGCTTGGGTTCTAGCGGGAGGGCGCTGGAGACCCAGTACTTC.

This rearrangement joins TRBV5-6 to TRBJ2-7; 8 nucleotides align to TRBD1. The CDR3 covers 14 residues. Germline V gene lookup returns CDR1 SGHDT and CDR2 YYEEEE. The ends lost 4 bases at V and 1 base at J; junction bases unmatched: 4. The CDR3 DNA reads as TGTGCCAGCAGCCCAGGGGGCCCTTCCTACGAGCAGTACTTC. Protein sequence: CASSPGGPSYEQYF.

This clone was seen a few times. The rearrangement uses TRBV7-2 and TRBJ2-1, with D uncertain. Looked up from germline, CDR1 is SGHTA and CDR2 is FQGNSA. The CDR3 consists of 12 residues. The ends were cut back, 3 bases at V and 5 bases at J, with 5 bases in the middle. CDR3 bases: TGTGCCAGCAGCTTTACAGACAATGAGCAGTTCTTC. Translation: CASSFTDNEQFF.

J is TRBJ1-2 and V is TRBV10-3; D is possibly TRBD1 (5 bases). V gave up 3 bases and J gave up 2 bases, with 7 bases separating them. Looked up from germline, CDR1 is ENHRY and CDR2 is SYGVKD. The CDR3 spans 13 residues. DNA of the CDR3: TGTGCCATCAGTGACTGGGGCAACTATGGCTACACCTTC. It specifies CAISDWGNYGYTF.

This clone has more than one count but fewer than ten. The V gene is TRBV28, the J gene TRBJ1-5; D uncertain. The CDR3 spans 16 residues. Trimming took off 5 bases at V and 5 bases at J, with 19 bases between the two ends. Germline V CDR1 and CDR2: MDHEN, SYDVKM. CDR3: CASSISTDLEDQPQHF. CDR3 DNA sequence: TGTGCCAGCAGTATATCAACAGATTTGGAGGATCAGCCCCAGCATTTT.